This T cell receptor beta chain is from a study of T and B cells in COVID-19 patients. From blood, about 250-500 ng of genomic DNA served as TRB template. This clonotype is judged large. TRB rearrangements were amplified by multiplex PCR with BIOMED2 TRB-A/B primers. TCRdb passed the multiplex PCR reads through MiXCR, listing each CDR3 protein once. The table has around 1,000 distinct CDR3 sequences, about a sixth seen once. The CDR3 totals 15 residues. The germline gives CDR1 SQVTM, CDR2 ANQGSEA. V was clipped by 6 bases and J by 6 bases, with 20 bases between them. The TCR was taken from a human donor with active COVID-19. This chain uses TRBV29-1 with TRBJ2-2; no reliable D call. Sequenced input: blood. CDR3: CSVRDWGSRPGELFF. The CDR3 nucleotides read TGCAGCGTGAGAGACTGGGGTTCCCGTCCCGGGGAGCTGTTTTTT.